Listed here are 13 T cell receptor beta chains from one sample, sequenced in a study of T cell repertoires in cytomegalovirus infection. One entry per CDR3 protein, called by TCRdb with MiXCR from the reads. The sample records around 490,000 distinct CDR3 sequences, 26% being singletons. Sequencing was carried out using PBMCs. These receptors originate from a human donor in good health (CMV status not recorded). Some clones in this sample may be carry-over from other donors' samples.

This chain connects TRBV3-1 to TRBJ2-7; D perhaps matches TRBD2 (6 bases). The CDR3 loop spans 13 amino acids. The germline V gene encodes CDR1 LGHDT and CDR2 YNNKEL (reference sequence). Trimming stripped 6 bases from V and 2 bases from J, with 11 bases between. The chain's CDR3 is CASSGTGAYEQYV. CDR3 coding DNA: TGTGCCAGCAGTGGGACGGGGGCCTACGAGCAGTACGTC.

This clonotype was counted at least ten times. The J gene is TRBJ2-7, the V gene TRBV7-2; TRBD2 aligns across 8 bases. J was trimmed by 3 bases and V by 1 base; bases with no gene match: 8. CDR1 and CDR2 (germline): SGHTA, FQGNSA. The CDR3 runs to 16 residues. CDR3 in DNA: TGTGCCAGCAGCTTAGTTTCCCGGGGGGGGTACTACGAGCAGTACTTC. Protein sequence: CASSLVSRGGYYEQYF. The full variable domain, completed using reference TRBV7-2 and TRBJ2-7, is GAGVSQSPSNKVTEKGKDVELRCDPISGHTALYWYRQSLGQGLEFLIYFQGNSAPDKSGLPSDRFSAERTGGSVSTLTIQRTQQEDSAVYLCASSLVSRGGYYEQYFGPGTRLTVT.

This clonotype occurred a few times. The gene calls are TRBV18 and TRBJ1-4, with D unclear. CDR1 KGHSH and CDR2 LQKENI come from the germline V gene. Trimming removed 3 bases at V and 1 base at J, with 12 bases between. The CDR3 consists of 16 residues. The CDR3 sequence is CASSPLNRRTNEKLFF. The CDR3 bases are TGTGCCAGCTCACCCCTTAATAGGAGAACTAATGAAAAACTGTTTTTT.

This clonotype appeared a few times. The chain employs TRBV15 and TRBJ1-3; D possibly corresponds to TRBD1 (5 bases). The germline V gene encodes CDR1 LNHNV and CDR2 YYDKDF (reference sequence). CDR3 length equals 15 residues. Trimming took 0 bases from V and 2 from J, leaving 8 bases between them. The CDR3 region is CATSRDLGPGNTIYF. In nucleotides, the CDR3 is TGTGCCACCAGCAGAGATTTGGGGCCTGGAAACACCATATATTTT.

In this sample, this clonotype turned up a few times. The chain links TRBV27 to TRBJ2-5; D is undetermined. The length of the CDR3 is 13 residues. V was trimmed by 5 bases and J by 5 bases, leaving 12 bases between them. Germline assignment: CDR1 MNHEY and CDR2 SMNVEV (reference sequence). The CDR3 reads CASSPLGSETQYF. The CDR3 DNA sequence: TGTGCCAGCAGTCCCCTAGGCTCGGAGACCCAGTACTTC.

This clonotype was seen ten or more times. The chain carries TRBV7-2 and TRBJ2-6; 7 nucleotides match TRBD2. The ends lost 5 bases at V and 1 base at J; junction bases unmatched: 20. CDR1 and CDR2 from the germline V gene are SGHTA and FQGNSA. CDR3 length: 21 residues. In DNA form, the CDR3 reads TGTGCCAGCAGCCCTTTTGGTAGAGGGGAGGGCCAGGTGTCTGGGGCCAACGTCCTGACTTTC. Protein: CASSPFGRGEGQVSGANVLTF.

This clonotype was observed at least ten times. V is TRBV12-3 or TRBV12-4 and J is TRBJ2-1; 10 positions agree with TRBD2. There are 16 residues in the CDR3. V dropped 4 bases and J dropped 10; count of bases not matched to a gene: 13. CDR3: CASSSLAGGGTWEQFF. The CDR3 DNA is TGTGCCAGCAGTTCCTTAGCGGGAGGAGGGACGTGGGAGCAGTTCTTC.

As regards this clonotype: At one boundary the junction diverges from the germline segment, which might be a read error. This rearrangement joins TRBV29-1 to TRBJ1-3; TRBD1 is a possible D gene (6 bases). CDR1 and CDR2 from the germline V gene are SQVTM and ANQGSEA. The CDR3 runs 17 residues. The CDR3 nucleotides are TGCAGCGTTGAAGTCATGGCAGGGGTCAGCTCTGGAAACGCCATATATTTT. It specifies CSVEVMAGVSSGNAIYF. The full variable domain, with the rest looked up from reference TRBV29-1 and TRBJ1-3, is SAVISQKPSRDICQRGTSLTIQCQVDSQVTMMFWYRQQPGQSLTLIATANQGSEATYESGFVIDKFPISRPNLTFSTLTVSNMSPEDSSIYLCSVEVMAGVSSGNAIYFGEGSWLTVV.

A few counts support this clonotype. The V gene is TRBV12-5, the J gene TRBJ1-3; TRBD1 matches at 7 bases. The CDR3 sequence is 18 residues long. With V trimmed by 0 bases and J by 6 bases, 14 bases remained unmatched. Germline V gene sequence: CDR1 LGHNT, CDR2 FRNRAP. CDR3 bases: TGTGCTAGTGGTTTGGTCCCAACCAGGGAGAGGGGGCAAAACACCATATATTTT. Protein product: CASGLVPTRERGQNTIYF.

This clonotype was recorded a few times. V and J are TRBV12-3 or TRBV12-4 and TRBJ2-7; 9 bases match TRBD1. The CDR3 totals 13 residues. V lost 5 bases and J lost 7; bases outside the gene matches: 6. In DNA form, the CDR3 reads TGTGCCAGCAGTGGACAGGGGAAGGGAGAGCAGTACGTC. The encoded protein is CASSGQGKGEQYV.

This clonotype was seen ten or more times. The CDR3 here is CASSQGGTSTDTQYF. DNA of the CDR3: TGCGCCAGCAGCCAAGGCGGGACAAGCACAGATACGCAGTATTTT. The rearrangement links TRBV4-3 to TRBJ2-3; D assignment may be TRBD1 or TRBD2 (6 bases each). CDR1 is LGHNA, CDR2 YSLEER, per germline. This CDR3 has 15 residues. V was clipped by 1 base and J by 0 bases, with 8 bases between them.

This clonotype was detected many times. The rearrangement links TRBV19 to TRBJ2-1; 11 bases match TRBD2. Germline trimming cut 4 bases from V and 4 bases from J; bases unmatched to any gene: 3. Per germline, CDR1 LNHDA and CDR2 SQIVND (reference sequence). This CDR3 region has 15 residues. Here the CDR3 reads CASSTGTSGYNEQFF. Written as DNA, the CDR3 is TGTGCCAGTAGTACCGGGACTAGCGGTTACAATGAGCAGTTCTTC.

This clonotype was seen many times. At one boundary the junction diverges from the germline segment, which might be a read error. V usage is TRBV7-2 and J usage is TRBJ2-2; the D gene is possibly TRBD1 (5 bases). This CDR3 has 15 amino acids. Germline CDR1 reads SGHTA; CDR2 reads FQGNSA. The CDR3 sequence: CASSPQSGNPGELFF. The CDR3 DNA reads TGTGCCAGCAGCCCACAATCAGGGAACCCCGGGGAGCTGTTTTTT.